This T cell receptor (beta chain) was identified in a study of metastatic and nonmetastatic thyroid tumors. Study-level points and caveats: The study reportedly found significantly higher TCR beta diversity in malignant thyroid tumors than benign nodules, in blood and tumor.

No treatment of any kind had been given to any patient before thyroid surgery. This clone occurred many times. Its specificity is not known. This CDR3 region has 15 residues. Per germline, CDR1 KGHDR and CDR2 SFDVKD. V was cut by 2 bases and J by 4 bases, with 13 bases left in between. With MiXCR, TCRdb called clones anew from the PCR reads. Among about 34,000 clones listed, 16% were seen once. The sequence came from a female donor with papillary thyroid cancer or a benign thyroid nodule (not recorded which). Some clones in this sample may be carry-over from other donors' samples. The sample consisted of blood. The chain joins TRBV24-1 to TRBJ1-2; D is unclear. CDR3 region: CATSDYTAGGYGYTF. In DNA form, the CDR3 reads TGTGCCACCAGTGATTATACAGCGGGCGGCTATGGCTACACCTTC.